This T cell receptor (beta chain) appears in the sequencing data of a study of cytomegalovirus exposure and HLA in healthy donors. Study-level results: CMV serostatus was the sole immune exposure data available. TCR sequences were mostly rare, though some public TCRs occurred in many donors.

Use of 60 Vbeta and 13 Jbeta primers characterized the PCR. Libraries were prepared by immunoSEQ multiplex PCR; TCRdb keeps only in-frame clonotypes and omits some of them. The sample contains approximately 120,000 clones, around 85% of which appear only once. This clone appeared a few times. Its antigen is still unknown. The sample taken for sequencing was PBMCs. The receptor was isolated from a woman in her 30s in good health and CMV-seropositive.

In DNA form, the CDR3 reads TGTGCCAGCAGTTACCGGACAAAGGGCTACAATGAGCAGTTCTTC. Amino acids: CASSYRTKGYNEQFF. This chain joins TRBV6-5 and TRBJ2-1; possibly TRBD1 for D (5 bases). Per germline, CDR1 MNHEY and CDR2 SVGAGI. This CDR3 comprises 15 residues. Between the trimmed V and J ends, which lost 2 bases and 3 bases, there was a span of 11 bases.